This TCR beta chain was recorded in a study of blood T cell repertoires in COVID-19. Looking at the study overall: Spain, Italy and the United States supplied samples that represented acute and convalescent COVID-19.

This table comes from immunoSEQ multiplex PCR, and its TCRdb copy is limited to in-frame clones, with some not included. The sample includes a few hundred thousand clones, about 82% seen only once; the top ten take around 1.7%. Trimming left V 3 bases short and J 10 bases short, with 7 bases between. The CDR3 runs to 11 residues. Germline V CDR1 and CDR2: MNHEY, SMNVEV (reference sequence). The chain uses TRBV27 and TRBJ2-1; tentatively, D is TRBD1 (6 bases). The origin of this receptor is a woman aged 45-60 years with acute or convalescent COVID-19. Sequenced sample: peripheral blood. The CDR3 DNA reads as TGTGCCAGCAGTTTTGGGACAGAGCAGTTCTTC. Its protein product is CASSFGTEQFF.